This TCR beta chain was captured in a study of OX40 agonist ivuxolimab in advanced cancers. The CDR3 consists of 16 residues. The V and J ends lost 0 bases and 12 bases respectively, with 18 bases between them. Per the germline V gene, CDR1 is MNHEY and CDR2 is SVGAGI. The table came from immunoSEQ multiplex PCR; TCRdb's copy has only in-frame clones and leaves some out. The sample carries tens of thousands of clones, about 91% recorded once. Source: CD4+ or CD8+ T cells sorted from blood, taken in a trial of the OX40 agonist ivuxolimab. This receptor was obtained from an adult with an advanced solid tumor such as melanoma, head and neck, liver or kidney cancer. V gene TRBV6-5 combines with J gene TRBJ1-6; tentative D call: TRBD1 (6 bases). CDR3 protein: CASSYSSRGTPGPLHF. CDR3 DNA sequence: TGTGCCAGCAGTTACTCTAGTCGCGGGACACCAGGACCCCTCCACTTT.